This passage covers 14 T cell receptor beta chains from one sample sequenced in a study of blood T cell repertoires in COVID-19. Using immunoSEQ multiplex PCR, the repertoire was profiled, and TCRdb retains in-frame clones only, with some absent. The sample consists of some 57,000 clones, about 91% of them appearing once. The sequencing input was peripheral blood. Source of these receptors: a man between 45 and 60 years old with active COVID-19.

This clone was counted a single time. V gene TRBV5-6 combines with J gene TRBJ1-4; D might be TRBD1 (5 bases). CDR1 and CDR2 (germline): SGHDT, YYEEEE. CDR3 size: 15 residues. Trimming stripped 4 bases from V and 8 bases from J, with 18 bases between. The CDR3 loop reads CASSPRRGQREKLFF. The CDR3 DNA reads TGTGCCAGCAGCCCACGGAGGGGCCAGCGGGAAAAACTGTTTTTT.

The rearrangement links TRBV5-1 to TRBJ1-1; weak D call: TRBD1 (5 bases). V lost 0 bases and J 4 bases, leaving 16 bases between the germline ends. CDR3 length: 16 residues. The germline gives CDR1 SGHRS, CDR2 YFSETQ. The CDR3 DNA sequence: TGCGCCAGCAGCTTGGCTCACGCCGGGGGGACCACTGAAGCTTTCTTT. Its protein product is CASSLAHAGGTTEAFF.

The chain is built from TRBV7-9 and TRBJ2-5; 8 nucleotides align to TRBD2. Germline V gene sequence: CDR1 SEHNR, CDR2 FQNEAQ (reference sequence). J gave up 5 bases and V 3 bases, and 8 bases lay outside the gene matches. The CDR3 length is 15 residues. The CDR3 here is CASSFGSGVSETQYF. CDR3 nucleotides: TGTGCCAGCAGCTTTGGTAGCGGGGTTTCGGAGACCCAGTACTTC.

Only one count was recorded for this clone. J is TRBJ2-3 and V is TRBV6-1; 12 nucleotides line up with TRBD2. Unmatched junction bases numbered 5, after V lost 4 bases and J lost 0 bases. The CDR3 totals 17 residues. The germline V gene encodes CDR1 MNHNS and CDR2 SASEGT. In nucleotides, the CDR3 is TGTGCCAGCAGTGGCGGACTAGCGGGGACTAGCACAGATACGCAGTATTTT. This sequence encodes CASSGGLAGTSTDTQYF.

J is TRBJ2-5 and V is TRBV14, with a weak D call TRBD2 (5 bases). The V gene's germline CDR1 is SGHDN and CDR2 FVKESK. Trimming took off 0 bases at V and 3 bases at J, with 8 bases between the two ends. There are 14 residues in the CDR3. The CDR3 DNA reads TGTGCCAGCAGCCAAGAACCGGGGAAAGAGACCCAGTACTTC. Translated: CASSQEPGKETQYF.

The V call is TRBV19, the J call TRBJ2-1; D is unclear. The germline V gene encodes CDR1 LNHDA and CDR2 SQIVND (reference sequence). V was pared by 11 bases and J by 4 bases, with 21 bases between. The CDR3 is 15 amino acids. The CDR3 DNA sequence: TGTGCCTCAATAACTGACTCGAAAGGTTACAATGAGCAGTTCTTC. This sequence encodes CASITDSKGYNEQFF.

The rearrangement links TRBV7-9 to TRBJ1-5, with TRBD1 matching over 10 bases. This CDR3 spans 15 amino acids. Per the germline V gene, CDR1 is SEHNR and CDR2 is FQNEAQ (reference sequence). V was pared by 4 bases and J by 5 bases, with 5 bases of the junction left unmatched. In DNA, the CDR3 is TGTGCCAGCAGCTACGGGACAGGGGCCGATCAGCCCCAGCATTTT. Protein sequence: CASSYGTGADQPQHF.

This chain uses TRBV28 with TRBJ1-5; possibly TRBD1 for D (5 bases). The CDR3 covers 17 residues. CDR1 is MDHEN, CDR2 SYDVKM, per germline. Trimming took off 1 base at V and 7 bases at J, with 20 bases between the two ends. The CDR3 coding sequence is TGTGCCAGCAGTTTATTTTACCCAGTGGGGGGGGACCAGCCCCAGCATTTT. Translation: CASSLFYPVGGDQPQHF.

The J gene is TRBJ2-7, the V gene TRBV5-5; 11 positions agree with TRBD2. The junction had 3 bases not matched to a gene; V was cut back by 0 bases and J by 4 bases. Germline V gene sequence: CDR1 SGHKS, CDR2 YYEKEE (reference sequence). CDR3 length equals 15 residues. CDR3 amino acids: CASSLVTSGAYEQYF. CDR3 nucleotides: TGTGCCAGCAGCTTGGTGACTAGCGGGGCTTACGAGCAGTACTTC. The whole variable domain, remainder taken from reference TRBV5-5 and TRBJ2-7, is DAGVTQSPTHLIKTRGQQVTLRCSPISGHKSVSWYQQVLGQGPQFIFQYYEKEERGRGNFPDRFSARQFPNYSSELNVNALLLGDSALYLCASSLVTSGAYEQYFGPGTRLTVT.

The genes are TRBV7-6 and TRBJ2-3; weak D call: TRBD2 (5 bases). Germline V gives CDR1 SGHVS, CDR2 FNYEAQ. With 2 bases removed from V and 0 bases from J, the gap between germline ends came to 12 bases. The CDR3 spans 16 residues. This CDR3 reads CASSLRGGSSTDTQYF. The CDR3 DNA sequence: TGTGCCAGCAGCTTACGCGGCGGGTCGAGCACAGATACGCAGTATTTT.

The rearrangement joins TRBV5-1 to TRBJ2-5; 16 nucleotides line up with TRBD2. In germline, CDR1 is SGHRS, CDR2 YFSETQ. This CDR3 is 16 amino acids long. V was pared by 3 bases and J by 7 bases, with 6 bases of the junction left unmatched. CDR3 amino acids: CASSSGLAGGTTTQYF. Written as DNA, the CDR3 is TGCGCCAGCAGCTCGGGACTAGCGGGGGGGACAACGACCCAGTACTTC.

The chain uses TRBV6-6 and TRBJ1-1, with 9 bases lining up with TRBD1. CDR1 and CDR2 from the germline V gene are MNHNY and SVGAGI (reference sequence). With V trimmed by 6 bases and J by 4 bases, 3 bases remained unmatched. CDR3 size: 13 residues. CDR3 nucleotides: TGTGCCAGCAGAGGGACAGGGCGCACTGAAGCTTTCTTT. Protein product: CASRGTGRTEAFF.

V is TRBV7-2 and J is TRBJ2-3; TRBD2 matches at 10 bases. Germline V lookup: CDR1 SGHTA, CDR2 FQGNSA. J was trimmed by 3 bases and V by 7 bases; bases with no gene match: 10. The CDR3 is made up of 16 amino acids. CDR3 sequence reads: CASTQGASGGTDTQYF. The CDR3 DNA reads TGTGCCAGCACCCAGGGGGCTAGCGGGGGAACAGATACGCAGTATTTT.

As concerns this clone: The germline gene is not matched at one end of the junction; a read error may be the cause. The V call is TRBV5-1, the J call TRBJ2-7; the match to TRBD1 covers 10 bases. This CDR3 comprises 14 residues. Germline CDR1 is SGHRS and CDR2 is YFSETQ. The CDR3 region is CASNLGQGTSEQYF. CDR3 bases: TGCGCCAGCAACTTGGGACAGGGGACGTCGGAGCAGTACTTC.